The TCR beta chain described here comes from a study of Ad26.COV2.S vaccination and SARS-CoV-2 variants (dated by TCRdb to the early 2020s). Broadly, across the study: Donors in the vaccine arm were drawn from COV1001, a multicentre, randomized, double-blind, placebo-controlled phase I-IIa trial testing Ad26.COV2.S in healthy adults. Ad26.COV2.S was administered intramuscularly at a dose of 5x10^10 or 1x10^11 viral particles, either as one shot or as two shots given 56 days apart. TCRbeta repertoire sequencing served as the tool for gauging how specific and how broad the SARS-CoV-2-reactive T cell receptors were following Ad26.COV2.S vaccination. The TCR-sequenced set comprised around 30 samples: around 20 Ad26.COV2.S vaccine recipients, 5 placebo recipients and 8 SARS-CoV-2 convalescent individuals. Participants in the trial were split at random into five groups of five each, receiving low-dose or high-dose Ad26.COV2.S once or twice, or else placebo on both occasions. Blinding of investigators to trial group allocation was maintained during experiments and outcome assessment.

About this clone: There is no known antigen for this receptor. No qualities accompany the bases; no much larger clone lies one base away.

The immunoSEQ Assay was the method used to sequence TCRbeta CDR3 regions. After extraction, genomic DNA underwent amplification by bias-controlled multiplex PCR, followed by high-throughput sequencing. Processing in the source paper ran as follows. To quantify the absolute abundance of every unique TCRbeta CDR3 region, sequences were collapsed and filtered. T cell fraction was estimated by normalizing TCRbeta template counts to usable DNA, which was measured by amplifying reference genes present in all nucleated cells. Repertoire TCRs were annotated as SARS-CoV-2-specific by exact matching of V gene, CDR3 amino acid sequence and J gene to a known reactive TCR set. The reference SARS-CoV-2 TCR set came from MIRA and was filtered for enrichment in COVID-19-positive ImmuneCODE repertoires, removing public or cross-reactive TCRs. Using the MIRA antigens, annotated TCRs were further analysed by specific ORF or by position within an ORF. Breadth was defined as annotated unique rearrangements over total unique productive rearrangements; depth was the summed frequency of those rearrangements. Two-sided Wilcoxon rank-sum tests were applied when comparing TCR breadth between groups. The source is immuneACCESS, and TCRdb retained only in-frame sequences with V and J called. Part of the clones is not carried over; for the studies checked, unresolved V genes explain less than half of this, and the remainder is unexplained. That table gives V, J and clone size, and the DNA gave D and trimming. This sample is represented by 440,000 or so clones; less than 95% of them were singletons. Roughly 4% of the sample is taken by the ten largest.

Interpreted using the paper, the treatment or condition label stands for: 15 to 20 received Ad26.COV2.S at low or high dose, single or two shots; several received placebo; per-sample allocation not given. For vaccine and placebo recipients, the sequenced repertoires came from samples collected on day 63 after the first injection. In Cohort 1b, around 25 adults aged 18-55 years were enrolled at a single site in Boston, USA, between 29 July and 7 August 2020. Ad26.COV2.S consisted of a replication-incompetent adenovirus type 26 vector by which a prefusion-stabilized SARS-CoV-2 spike protein from the original Wuhan strain was expressed. Including cysteine and phenylalanine, the CDR3 has 15 amino acids. Left in the record is the CDR3 DNA by itself, 45 bases read in frame from the first base. V has 6 bases trimmed and J has 7 bases trimmed; junction bases matching no gene number 13. As encoded in the germline V gene (reference sequence), CDR1 is MNHEY while CDR2 is SMNVEV.

General conclusions and limits of the study: Vaccine and placebo recipients had comparable non-spike TCR breadth, which fits with the vaccine containing only spike. After vaccination, substantial breadth of spike-specific CD8+ and CD4+ T cell responses was reported. Comparing responses between vaccine doses or regimens was not something the study was powered to do. Higher spike-specific TCR breadth was observed in Ad26.COV2.S recipients than in placebo recipients (P = 0.0014). The authors noted that total T cell responses may have been underestimated by the TCR breadth and depth analyses.

Recombination connected TRBV27 to TRBJ1-2; 8 central nucleotides agree with TRBD1. Sequences were derived from peripheral blood, sampled in a trial of Ad26.COV2.S vaccine versus placebo. The source of this sequence is a person between 18 and 59 years old who received the Ad26.COV2.S COVID-19 vaccine or a placebo. The nucleotide sequence is given as TGTGCCAGCAGAGGAGTAGACAGGGGTTTTACTGGCTACACCTTC. It is translated as CASRGVDRGFTGYTF.